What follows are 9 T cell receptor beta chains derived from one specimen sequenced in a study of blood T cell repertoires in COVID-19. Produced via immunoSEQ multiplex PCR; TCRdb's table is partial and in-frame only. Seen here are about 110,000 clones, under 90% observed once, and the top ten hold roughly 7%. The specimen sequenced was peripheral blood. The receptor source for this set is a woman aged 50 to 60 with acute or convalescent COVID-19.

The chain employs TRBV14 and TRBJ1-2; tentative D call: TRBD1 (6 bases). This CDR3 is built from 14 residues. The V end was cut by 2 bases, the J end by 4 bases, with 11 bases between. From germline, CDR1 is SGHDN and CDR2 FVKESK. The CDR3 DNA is TGTGCCAGCAGCCAATCCGGACAGCTCTATGGCTACACCTTC. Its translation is CASSQSGQLYGYTF.

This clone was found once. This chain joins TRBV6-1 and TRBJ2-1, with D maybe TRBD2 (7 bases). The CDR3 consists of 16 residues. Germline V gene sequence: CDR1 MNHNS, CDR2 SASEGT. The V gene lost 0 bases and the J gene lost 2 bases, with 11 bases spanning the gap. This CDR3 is CASSEAGGGAYNEQFF. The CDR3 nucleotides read TGTGCCAGCAGTGAAGCAGGAGGGGGGGCCTACAATGAGCAGTTCTTC.

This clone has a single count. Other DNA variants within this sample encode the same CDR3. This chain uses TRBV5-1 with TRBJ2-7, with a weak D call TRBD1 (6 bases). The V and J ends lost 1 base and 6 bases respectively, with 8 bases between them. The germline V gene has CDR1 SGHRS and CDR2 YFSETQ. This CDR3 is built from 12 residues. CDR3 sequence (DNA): TGCGCCAGCAGCTTGACAGGGTTCGAGCAGTACTTC. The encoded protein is CASSLTGFEQYF.

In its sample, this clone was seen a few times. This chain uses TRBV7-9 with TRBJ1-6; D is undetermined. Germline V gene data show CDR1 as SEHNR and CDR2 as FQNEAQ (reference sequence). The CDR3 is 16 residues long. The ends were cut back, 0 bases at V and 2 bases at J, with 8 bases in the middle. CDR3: CASSLAPPTYNSPLHF. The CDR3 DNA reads TGTGCCAGCAGCTTAGCGCCACCTACCTATAATTCACCCCTCCACTTT.

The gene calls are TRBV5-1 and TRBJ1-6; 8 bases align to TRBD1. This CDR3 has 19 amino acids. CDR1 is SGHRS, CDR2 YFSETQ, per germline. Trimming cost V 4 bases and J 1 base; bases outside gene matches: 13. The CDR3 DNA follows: TGCGCCAGCAGCCCCGGGACAGGCCAGAAGATTTCCTATAATTCACCCCTCCACTTT. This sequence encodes CASSPGTGQKISYNSPLHF.

The CDR3, as DNA: TGTGCTAGTGGTTTGGGGACAGGGGCCCAGCCCCAGCATTTT. Residues: CASGLGTGAQPQHF. The rearrangement joins TRBV12-5 to TRBJ1-5, with 9 positions matching TRBD1. The CDR3 has 14 amino acids. Germline V lookup: CDR1 LGHNT, CDR2 FRNRAP. V lost 1 base, J lost 7 bases, and 2 bases stayed unmatched.

CDR3 protein: CASSLDRGTVTQVTQYF. The CDR3 DNA follows: TGTGCCAGCAGCTTAGATCGAGGGACAGTGACACAAGTTACGCAGTATTTT. This chain joins TRBV11-2 and TRBJ2-3; 7 bases are a match to TRBD1. V shed 0 bases and J 8 bases; nucleotides not matched to a gene: 14. Germline loops: CDR1 SGHAT, CDR2 FQNNGV. This CDR3 contains 17 residues.

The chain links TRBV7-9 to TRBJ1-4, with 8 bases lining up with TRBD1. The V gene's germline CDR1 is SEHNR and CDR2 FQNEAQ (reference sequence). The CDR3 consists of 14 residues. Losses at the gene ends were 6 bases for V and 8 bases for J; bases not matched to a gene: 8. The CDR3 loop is CASRFGQGGEKLFF. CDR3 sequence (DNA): TGTGCCAGCAGATTTGGACAGGGCGGAGAAAAACTGTTTTTT.

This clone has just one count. CDR3 DNA: TGTGCCACCAGCGCAGGACTTGGGCAGGGGAAACAAGAGACCCAGTACTTC. It translates to CATSAGLGQGKQETQYF. This chain connects TRBV24-1 to TRBJ2-5; D is possibly TRBD1 (6 bases). Between the trimmed V and J ends, which lost 7 bases and 2 bases, there was a span of 22 bases. Looked up from germline, CDR1 is KGHDR and CDR2 is SFDVKD. The CDR3 is 17 residues long.